Each of the 11 T cell receptor beta chains below was sequenced from the same sample in a study of shared clonotypes between healthy human individuals. Repertoires were generated with immunoSEQ multiplex PCR, while TCRdb's copy carries only in-frame clones and drops some. The table has roughly 550,000 clones, nearly 97% seen once. The naive CD8 fraction comprised CD45RO-negative cells positively selected for CCR7 and excluded terminally differentiated effector memory CD45RA+ cells. The specimen sequenced was naive CD8+ T cells sorted from blood. The receptors come from a woman in her twenties or thirties in good health.

This clone was seen once. This chain connects TRBV28 to TRBJ2-1; D unclear. This CDR3 contains 13 residues. Per the germline V gene, CDR1 is MDHEN and CDR2 is SYDVKM. The V gene lost 5 bases and the J gene lost 4 bases, with 9 bases spanning the gap. The CDR3 DNA reads as TGTGCCAGCAGTCAGGACGGGTACAATGAGCAGTTCTTC. This codes for CASSQDGYNEQFF.

This clone appeared once. This chain joins TRBV2 and TRBJ2-7; the match to TRBD2 covers 7 bases. The CDR3 consists of 14 residues. V lost 3 bases and J lost 3; bases outside the gene matches: 5. The V gene's germline CDR1 is SNHLY and CDR2 FYNNEI. CDR3 nucleotides: TGTGCCAGCAGTGACCCTAGCGGCAACTACGAGCAGTACTTC. Translating it yields CASSDPSGNYEQYF.

The rearrangement uses TRBV5-6 and TRBJ2-3; D is possibly TRBD1 (5 bases). This CDR3 contains 13 residues. The germline V gene has CDR1 SGHDT and CDR2 YYEEEE. V lost 0 bases to trimming and J lost 4 bases, with 6 bases between them. In DNA form, the CDR3 reads TGTGCCAGCAGCTTGGAGGGGTCAGATACGCAGTATTTT. It yields the protein CASSLEGSDTQYF.

This chain links TRBV4-1 with TRBJ1-2; possible D gene TRBD1, 5 bases. The germline V and J ends were trimmed by 5 bases and 4 bases, with 26 bases remaining between them. CDR3 length: 18 residues. Per germline, CDR1 MGHRA and CDR2 YSYEKL. The CDR3 region has the DNA TGCGCCAGCAGCTTCGGGACGGAGAATACCGACCGCACCTATGGCTACACCTTC. It is translated as CASSFGTENTDRTYGYTF.

Only one count was recorded for this clone. The J gene is TRBJ1-2, the V gene TRBV7-9, with D possibly TRBD1 on 5 matching bases. V was clipped by 5 bases and J by 5 bases, with 12 bases between them. The germline CDR1 and CDR2 sequences are SEHNR and FQNEAQ (reference sequence). The CDR3 is 13 amino acids. CDR3 region: CASSQGGGYGYTF. The DNA for the CDR3 is TGTGCCAGCAGCCAGGGTGGAGGTTATGGCTACACCTTC. The whole variable domain, remainder taken from reference TRBV7-9 and TRBJ1-2, is DTGVSQNPRHKITKRGQNVTFRCDPISEHNRLYWYRQTLGQGPEFLTYFQNEAQLEKSRLLSDRFSAERPKGSFSTLEIQRTEQGDSAMYLCASSQGGGYGYTFGSGTRLTVV.

CDR3: CASSLLGSSYEQYF. CDR3 DNA sequence: TGCGCCAGCAGCTTGCTAGGGAGCTCCTACGAGCAGTACTTC. The chain carries TRBV5-1 and TRBJ2-7; possible D gene TRBD2, 5 bases. V shed 1 base and J shed 0 bases, with 8 bases lying between them. CDR3 length: 14 residues. Germline V lookup: CDR1 SGHRS, CDR2 YFSETQ.

This sequence joins TRBV9 and TRBJ2-2; 11 bases map to TRBD2. Germline lookup yields CDR1 SGDLS and CDR2 YYNGEE. The CDR3 totals 15 residues. V shed 0 bases and J 5 bases; nucleotides not matched to a gene: 0. As DNA, the CDR3 is TGTGCCAGCAGCGTAGGGACTAGCGGGACCGGGGAGCTGTTTTTT. Protein product: CASSVGTSGTGELFF.

The genes are TRBV6-1 and TRBJ2-7; 7 nucleotides align to TRBD2. The CDR3 spans 13 residues. V gave up 6 bases and J gave up 2 bases; unmatched junction bases: 4. Germline CDR1 and CDR2: MNHNS and SASEGT. The CDR3 bases are TGTGCCAGCAGCCTAGCGGAACCCTACGAGCAGTACTTC. This gives the protein CASSLAEPYEQYF.

Regarding this clone: Within the sample, other DNA sequences also encode this same CDR3. The chain has TRBV9 and TRBJ2-1, with D unclear. The CDR3 has 13 residues. Germline V gene sequence: CDR1 SGDLS, CDR2 YYNGEE. Trimming took off 2 bases at V and 4 bases at J, with 7 bases between the two ends. CDR3 sequence: CASSVSRYNEQFF. DNA for the CDR3: TGTGCCAGCAGCGTGAGCCGATACAATGAGCAGTTCTTC.

The genes are TRBV30 and TRBJ1-5; D unresolved. There are 15 residues in the CDR3. Germline CDR1 reads GTSNPN; CDR2 reads SVGIG (reference sequence). Trimming left V 0 bases short and J 4 bases short, with 13 bases between. The CDR3 DNA reads as TGTGCCTGGAGTGTAATGGCCATGCCAAATCAGCCCCAGCATTTT. Translated, it gives CAWSVMAMPNQPQHF.

The chain links TRBV2 to TRBJ2-7, with D uncertain. This CDR3 spans 14 amino acids. V dropped 4 bases and J dropped 0 bases, with 10 bases sitting between them. Germline assignment: CDR1 SNHLY and CDR2 FYNNEI. The CDR3 nucleotides read TGTGCCAGCAGTGTGGCGGATAGCTCCTACGAGCAGTACTTC. Amino acids: CASSVADSSYEQYF.